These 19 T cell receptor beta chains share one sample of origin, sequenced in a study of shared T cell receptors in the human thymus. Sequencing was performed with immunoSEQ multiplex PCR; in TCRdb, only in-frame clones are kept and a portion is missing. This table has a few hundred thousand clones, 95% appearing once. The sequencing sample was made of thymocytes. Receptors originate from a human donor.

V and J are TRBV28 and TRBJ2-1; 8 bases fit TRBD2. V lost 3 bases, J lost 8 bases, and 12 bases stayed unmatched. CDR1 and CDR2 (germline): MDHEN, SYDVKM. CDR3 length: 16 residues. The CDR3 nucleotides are TGTGCCAGCAGTTTCGGGACCAGACTAGCGTCTGATGAGCAGTTCTTC. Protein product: CASSFGTRLASDEQFF.

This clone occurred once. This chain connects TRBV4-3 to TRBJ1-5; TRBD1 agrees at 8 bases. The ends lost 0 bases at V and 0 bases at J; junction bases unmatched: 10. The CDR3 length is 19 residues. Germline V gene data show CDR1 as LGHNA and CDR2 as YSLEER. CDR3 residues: CASSQDWGQVDYSNQPQHF. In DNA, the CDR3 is TGCGCCAGCAGCCAAGATTGGGGACAGGTAGACTATAGCAATCAGCCCCAGCATTTT.

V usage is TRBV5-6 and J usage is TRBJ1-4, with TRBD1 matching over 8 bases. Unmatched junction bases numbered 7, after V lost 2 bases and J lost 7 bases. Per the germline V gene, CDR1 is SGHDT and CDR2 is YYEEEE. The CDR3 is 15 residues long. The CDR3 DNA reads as TGTGCCAGCAGCTTTTCGACAGGGGTAGGTGAAAAACTGTTTTTT. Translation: CASSFSTGVGEKLFF.

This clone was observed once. CDR3 in amino acids: CASRSGGDQPQHF. The CDR3, as DNA: TGCGCCAGCAGATCAGGGGGAGATCAGCCCCAGCATTTT. The chain links TRBV10-2 to TRBJ1-5; 7 nucleotides line up with TRBD1. V dropped 6 bases and J dropped 5; count of bases not matched to a gene: 4. Germline CDR1 WSHSY, CDR2 SAAADI. This CDR3 is built from 13 residues.

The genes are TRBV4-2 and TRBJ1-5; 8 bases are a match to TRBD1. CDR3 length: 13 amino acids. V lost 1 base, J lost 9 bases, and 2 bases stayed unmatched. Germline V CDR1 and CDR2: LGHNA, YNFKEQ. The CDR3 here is CASSQGQGSPQHF. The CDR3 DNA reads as TGTGCCAGCAGCCAAGGACAGGGGTCGCCCCAGCATTTT.

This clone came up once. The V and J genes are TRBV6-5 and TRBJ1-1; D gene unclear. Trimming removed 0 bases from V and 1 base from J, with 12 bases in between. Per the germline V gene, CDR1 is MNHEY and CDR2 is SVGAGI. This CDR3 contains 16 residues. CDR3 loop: CASSYSGRAENTEAFF. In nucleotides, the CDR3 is TGTGCCAGCAGTTACTCGGGGAGGGCCGAGAACACTGAAGCTTTCTTT.

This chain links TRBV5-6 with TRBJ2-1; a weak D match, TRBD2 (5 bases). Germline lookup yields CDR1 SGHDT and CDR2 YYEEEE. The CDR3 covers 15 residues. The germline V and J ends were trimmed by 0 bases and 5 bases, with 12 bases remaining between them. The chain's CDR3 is CASSLAEDPHNEQFF. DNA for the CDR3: TGTGCCAGCAGCTTGGCGGAGGACCCCCACAATGAGCAGTTCTTC.

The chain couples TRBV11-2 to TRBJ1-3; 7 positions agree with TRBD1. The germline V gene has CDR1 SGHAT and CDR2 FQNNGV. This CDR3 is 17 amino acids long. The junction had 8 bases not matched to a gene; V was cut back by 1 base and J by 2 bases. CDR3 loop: CASSLVGVTGTGNTIYF. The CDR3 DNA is TGTGCCAGCAGCTTAGTGGGGGTGACAGGGACTGGAAACACCATATATTTT. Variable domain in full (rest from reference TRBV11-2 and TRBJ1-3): EAGVAQSPRYKIIEKRQSVAFWCNPISGHATLYWYQQILGQGPKLLIQFQNNGVVDDSQLPKDRFSAERLKGVDSTLKIQPAKLEDSAVYLCASSLVGVTGTGNTIYFGEGSWLTVV.

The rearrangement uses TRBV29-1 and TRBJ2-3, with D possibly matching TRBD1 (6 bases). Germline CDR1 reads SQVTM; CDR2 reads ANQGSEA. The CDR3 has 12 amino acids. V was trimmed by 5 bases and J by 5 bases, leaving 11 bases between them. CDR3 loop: CSVRAGEDTQYF. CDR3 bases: TGCAGCGTTAGGGCAGGGGAAGATACGCAGTATTTT.

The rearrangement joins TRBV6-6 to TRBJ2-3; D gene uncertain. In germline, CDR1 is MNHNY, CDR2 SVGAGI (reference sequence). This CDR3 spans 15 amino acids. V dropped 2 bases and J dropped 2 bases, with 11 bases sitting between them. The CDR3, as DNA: TGTGCCAGCAGTTACATCCGGGCCCACACAGATACGCAGTATTTT. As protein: CASSYIRAHTDTQYF.

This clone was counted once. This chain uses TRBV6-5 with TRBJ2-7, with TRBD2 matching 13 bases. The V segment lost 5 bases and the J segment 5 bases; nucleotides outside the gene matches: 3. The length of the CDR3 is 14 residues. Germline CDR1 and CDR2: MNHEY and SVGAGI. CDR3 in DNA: TGTGCCAGCAGTCTAGGGACTAGCGGGGACGAGCAGTACTTC. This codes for CASSLGTSGDEQYF.

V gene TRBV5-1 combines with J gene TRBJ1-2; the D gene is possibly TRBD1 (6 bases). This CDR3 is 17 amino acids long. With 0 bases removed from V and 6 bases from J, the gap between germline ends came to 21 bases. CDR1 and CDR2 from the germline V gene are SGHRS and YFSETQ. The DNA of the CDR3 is TGCGCCAGCAGCTTGGAGAACAGGGTTGACAGTCTTCATGGCTACACCTTC. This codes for CASSLENRVDSLHGYTF.

The CDR3 is CASSEAGSGRYSTPLYEQYF. CDR3 bases: TGTGCCAGCAGTGAAGCGGGTAGCGGGAGATACTCTACCCCTCTCTACGAGCAGTACTTC. This sequence joins TRBV6-1 and TRBJ2-7, with TRBD2 matching over 9 bases. Germline V gives CDR1 MNHNS, CDR2 SASEGT. V shed 0 bases, J shed 3 bases, and the junction held 18 bases outside the gene matches. The CDR3 is 20 amino acids.

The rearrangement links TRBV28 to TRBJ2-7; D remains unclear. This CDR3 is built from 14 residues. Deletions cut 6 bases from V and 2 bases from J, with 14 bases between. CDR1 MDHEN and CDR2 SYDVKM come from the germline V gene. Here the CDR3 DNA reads TGTGCCAGCAGCCGAAACAGACCGACCTACGAGCAGTACTTC. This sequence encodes CASSRNRPTYEQYF.

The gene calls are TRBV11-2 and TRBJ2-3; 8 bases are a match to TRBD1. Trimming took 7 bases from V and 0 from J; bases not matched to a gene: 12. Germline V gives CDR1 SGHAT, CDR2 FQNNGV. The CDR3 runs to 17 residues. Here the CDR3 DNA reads TGTGCCAGCACCACGACAGGGGCCTCTCCTAGCACAGATACGCAGTATTTT. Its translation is CASTTTGASPSTDTQYF.

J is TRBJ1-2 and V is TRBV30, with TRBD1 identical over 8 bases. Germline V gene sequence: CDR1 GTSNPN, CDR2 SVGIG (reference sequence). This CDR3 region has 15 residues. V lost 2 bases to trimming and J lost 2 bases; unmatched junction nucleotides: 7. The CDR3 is CAWSHRDRRNYGYTF. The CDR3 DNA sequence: TGTGCCTGGAGTCACAGGGACAGGAGGAACTATGGCTACACCTTC.

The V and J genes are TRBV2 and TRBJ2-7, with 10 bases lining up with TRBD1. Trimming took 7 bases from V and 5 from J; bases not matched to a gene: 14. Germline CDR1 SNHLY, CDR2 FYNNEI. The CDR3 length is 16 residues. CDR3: CASTGALGQGPDEQYF. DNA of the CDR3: TGTGCCAGCACCGGCGCGTTGGGACAGGGGCCCGACGAGCAGTACTTC.

The CDR3 DNA reads as TGCGCCAGCAGCCAAGATCAGGCTAGCCCACGGGACGAGCAGTACTTC. Residues: CASSQDQASPRDEQYF. The rearrangement links TRBV4-1 to TRBJ2-7; TRBD2 is a possible D gene (5 bases). Germline V gives CDR1 MGHRA, CDR2 YSYEKL. The CDR3 is made up of 16 amino acids. Deletions cut 0 bases from V and 5 bases from J, with 17 bases between.

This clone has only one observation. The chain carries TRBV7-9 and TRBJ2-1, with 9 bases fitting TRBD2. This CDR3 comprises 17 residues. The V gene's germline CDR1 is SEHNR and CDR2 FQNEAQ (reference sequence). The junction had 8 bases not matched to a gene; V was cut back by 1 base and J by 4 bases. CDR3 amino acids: CASSLEASGNQYNEQFF. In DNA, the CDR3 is TGTGCCAGCAGCTTAGAGGCTAGCGGGAATCAATACAATGAGCAGTTCTTC.